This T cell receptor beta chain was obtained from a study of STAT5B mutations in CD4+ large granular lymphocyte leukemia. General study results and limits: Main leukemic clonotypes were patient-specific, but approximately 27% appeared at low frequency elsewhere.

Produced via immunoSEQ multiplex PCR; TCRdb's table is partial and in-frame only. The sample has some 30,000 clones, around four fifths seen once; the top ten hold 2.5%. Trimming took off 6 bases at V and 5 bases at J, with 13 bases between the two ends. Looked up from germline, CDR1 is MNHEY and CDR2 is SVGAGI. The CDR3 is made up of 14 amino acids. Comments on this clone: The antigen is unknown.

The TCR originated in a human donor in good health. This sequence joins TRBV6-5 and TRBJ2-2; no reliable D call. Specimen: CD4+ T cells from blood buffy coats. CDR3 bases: TGTGCCAGCAGGCCCTATATTTTGACCGGGGAGCTGTTTTTT. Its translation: CASRPYILTGELFF.